This is a list of T cell receptor beta chains from one sample in a study of blood T cell repertoires in COVID-19. TCRdb's copy holds only in-frame clones and misses some; the assay was immunoSEQ multiplex PCR. Of 25,000 or so clones detected, 85% to 95% appear once; the ten largest clones hold 4% to 5%. The sequencing sample was made of peripheral blood. These receptors all come from a human donor with active COVID-19. The donor label of this sample is uncertain. Both conserved end residues are part of each CDR3. D genes are given only for firm matches. Part of the rows lack a size; the others show once, few, many or a class for expanded clones.

j_call d_call clone_size v_call cdr3_aa cdr3_nt
TRBJ2-7 - - TRBV27 CASSQRGGWHEQYF TGTGCCAGCAGTCAAAGGGGGGGCTGGCACGAGCAGTACTTC
TRBJ1-1 - - TRBV5-1 CASSPGSGDTEAFF TGCGCCAGCAGTCCCGGATCAGGGGACACTGAAGCTTTCTTT
TRBJ1-3 TRBD1 - TRBV6-5 CASTDRPYSGNTIYF TGTGCCAGCACGGACAGGCCTTACTCTGGAAACACCATATATTTT
TRBJ2-1 TRBD1 - TRBV6-6 CASSYSPDREQFF TGTGCCAGCAGTTACTCGCCGGACAGGGAGCAGTTCTTC
TRBJ2-3 - - TRBV14 CASSQLVWDTQYF TGTGCCAGCAGCCAACTAGTTTGGGATACGCAGTATTTT
TRBJ1-3 TRBD1 - TRBV28 CASSPVTTGGNTIYF TGTGCCAGCAGCCCCGTTACGACAGGGGGAAACACCATATATTTT
TRBJ1-6 TRBD1 - TRBV30 CAWSPDRAPPLHF TGTGCCTGGAGCCCCGACAGGGCGCCACCCCTCCACTTT
TRBJ1-2 - - TRBV12-5 CASGLLEVGGYTF TGTGCTAGTGGTTTGTTAGAAGTCGGTGGCTACACCTTC
TRBJ2-1 TRBD2 - TRBV5-1 CASSLVLAVYNEQFF TGCGCCAGCAGCTTGGTTCTAGCGGTCTACAATGAGCAGTTCTTC
TRBJ2-3 TRBD1 - TRBV19 CASSMGQGTDTQYF TGTGCCAGTAGTATGGGACAGGGCACAGATACGCAGTATTTT
TRBJ1-1 - - TRBV7-2 CASSLVTMNTEAFF TGTGCCAGCAGCTTAGTGACAATGAACACTGAAGCTTTCTTT
TRBJ2-1 - once TRBV29-1 CSVAPFRDNEQFF TGCAGCGTTGCTCCATTCCGAGACAATGAGCAGTTCTTC
TRBJ1-1 TRBD1 - TRBV6-1 CASFTGDTEAFF TGTGCCAGCTTCACAGGGGACACTGAAGCTTTCTTT
TRBJ2-7 TRBD2 once TRBV19 CASSIDWQRGYEQYF TGTGCCAGTAGTATCGATTGGCAGCGGGGTTACGAGCAGTACTTC
TRBJ2-1 - - TRBV28 CASKSRGGGSYNEQFF TGTGCCAGCAAGTCGAGAGGGGGAGGGTCCTACAATGAGCAGTTCTTC
TRBJ2-3 - - TRBV11-3 CASSGSRGNTDTQYF TGTGCCAGCAGCGGGTCACGGGGAAACACAGATACGCAGTATTTT
TRBJ2-1 - - TRBV9 CASSASVEQFF TGTGCCAGCAGCGCGTCCGTTGAGCAGTTCTTC
TRBJ2-7 - once TRBV5-1 CASSLGLKSSYEQYF TGCGCCAGCAGCCTTGGACTTAAAAGCTCCTACGAGCAGTACTTC
TRBJ1-2 TRBD1 - TRBV12-3/TRBV12-4 CASSDTGGRGYTF TGTGCCAGCAGTGATACAGGGGGTCGGGGCTACACCTTC
TRBJ2-7 - - TRBV4-1 CASSQAVEVSYEQYF TGCGCCAGCAGCCAAGCTGTTGAGGTGTCCTACGAGCAGTACTTC
TRBJ2-3 - - TRBV24-1 CATSESPGVGDTQYF TGTGCCACCAGTGAGTCTCCGGGAGTCGGAGATACGCAGTATTTT
TRBJ2-7 - - TRBV2 CASRRTTSGLGEQYF TGTGCCAGCCGGAGGACTACTTCGGGTTTAGGTGAGCAGTACTTC
TRBJ2-1 - - TRBV24-1 CATSDFRGNEQFF TGTGCCACCAGTGATTTTCGGGGCAATGAGCAGTTCTTC
TRBJ2-1 - - TRBV5-4 CASSLSRDDEQFF TGTGCCAGCAGCTTGAGCAGGGATGATGAGCAGTTCTTC
TRBJ1-5 - - TRBV6-2/TRBV6-3 CASSSPGSTSNQPQHF TGTGCCAGCAGTTCCCCGGGGAGTACGAGCAATCAGCCCCAGCATTTT
TRBJ2-7 - - TRBV6-2/TRBV6-3 CASSYPGHSWEQYF TGTGCCAGCAGCTATCCGGGACACTCGTGGGAGCAGTACTTC
TRBJ1-1 TRBD1 - TRBV6-5 CASSLQGASTEAFF TGTGCCAGCAGCCTTCAGGGGGCAAGTACTGAAGCTTTCTTT
TRBJ1-3 - - TRBV7-2 CASSVQGYTIYF TGTGCCAGCAGCGTACAGGGTTACACCATATATTTT
TRBJ2-7 TRBD2 - TRBV29-1 CSVEDAQREGIEQYF TGCAGCGTTGAAGATGCCCAGCGGGAGGGGATCGAGCAGTACTTC
TRBJ1-2 TRBD1 once TRBV4-3 CASSQERGQGGGYTF TGCGCCAGCAGCCAAGAAAGAGGGCAGGGGGGAGGCTACACCTTC
TRBJ2-1 - - TRBV19 CASSSEPQGLGGNEQFF TGTGCCAGTAGTTCCGAGCCACAGGGCCTCGGGGGGAATGAGCAGTTCTTC
TRBJ2-7 TRBD1 - TRBV11-3 CASSSGTGFDYEQYF TGTGCCAGCAGCTCCGGGACAGGGTTTGACTACGAGCAGTACTTC
TRBJ2-7 TRBD1 - TRBV28 CASNLDRDYEQYF TGTGCCAGCAATCTGGACAGGGACTACGAGCAGTACTTC
TRBJ2-7 TRBD2 - TRBV7-2 CASSARTSGEQYF TGTGCCAGCAGCGCGAGGACTAGCGGGGAGCAGTACTTC
TRBJ2-1 TRBD2 - TRBV5-1 CASSLIAGTSYNEQFF TGCGCCAGCAGCCTGATAGCGGGCACCTCCTACAATGAGCAGTTCTTC
TRBJ1-2 - - TRBV21-1 CASSCRDRGLHGYTF TGTGCCAGCAGCTGCCGGGACAGGGGGCTCCATGGCTACACCTTC
TRBJ2-7 - - TRBV7-9 CASSLGQGFYEQYF TGCGCCAGCAGCTTAGGGCAGGGCTTCTACGAGCAGTACTTC
TRBJ2-1 - - TRBV10-2 CASTSGEAYNEQFF TGCGCCAGCACCTCCGGGGAAGCCTACAATGAGCAGTTCTTC
TRBJ1-3 - - TRBV3-1/TRBV3-2 CASRTAGNTIYF TGTGCCAGCAGGACAGCTGGAAACACCATATATTTT
TRBJ2-5 - - TRBV30 CAWSVLSSRPAPETQYF TGTGCCTGGAGTGTACTTTCTAGTCGCCCAGCCCCAGAGACCCAGTACTTC
TRBJ1-2 - - TRBV7-9 CASSHVERGAGGYTF TGTGCCAGCAGCCACGTCGAACGGGGGGCAGGAGGCTACACCTTC
TRBJ2-5 - once TRBV24-1 CATSDLTGTQETQYF TGTGCCACCAGTGATTTGACAGGGACGCAAGAGACCCAGTACTTC
TRBJ1-4 - - TRBV5-4 CASSLEGSGTTNEKLFF TGTGCCAGCAGCTTGGAGGGGTCAGGAACAACTAATGAAAAACTGTTTTTT
TRBJ1-1 TRBD1 - TRBV2 CASTWDSKNTEAFF TGTGCCAGCACCTGGGACAGCAAGAACACTGAAGCTTTCTTT
TRBJ2-5 TRBD2 - TRBV10-3 CAIRGLADRETQYF TGTGCCATCAGAGGACTAGCGGACCGGGAGACCCAGTACTTC
TRBJ2-5 - - TRBV2 CASSGHRQETQYF TGTGCCAGCAGCGGACATCGCCAAGAGACCCAGTACTTC
TRBJ2-7 TRBD2 once TRBV6-5 CATTLESGGPEQYF TGTGCCACCACCCTAGAAAGCGGGGGCCCCGAGCAGTACTTC
TRBJ2-7 - - TRBV13 CASSPSSYEQYF TGTGCCAGCAGCCCCTCCTCCTACGAGCAGTACTTC
TRBJ2-5 - - TRBV9 CASSLEGGRETQYF TGTGCCAGCAGCCTCGAAGGAGGGCGAGAGACCCAGTACTTC
TRBJ1-5 - - TRBV21-1 CASSKVRTGGVNSNQPQHF TGTGCCAGCAGCAAAGTTAGGACAGGGGGTGTGAATAGCAATCAGCCCCAGCATTTT
TRBJ1-5 TRBD1 - TRBV28 CASSPDRDNQPQHF TGTGCCAGCAGCCCGGACAGGGACAATCAGCCCCAGCATTTT
TRBJ1-3 TRBD1 - TRBV10-2 CASRKDRANGNTIYF TGCGCCAGCAGAAAAGACAGGGCAAATGGAAACACCATATATTTT
TRBJ1-5 TRBD1 - TRBV4-1 CASSQVPGQGARQPQHF TGCGCCAGCAGCCAAGTTCCCGGACAGGGGGCGAGGCAGCCCCAGCATTTT
TRBJ1-5 - - TRBV28 CASSAKMRLYTVHF TGTGCCAGCAGTGCAAAAATGAGGTTGTATACGGTGCATTTT